This T cell receptor beta chain was captured in a study of cytomegalovirus exposure and HLA in healthy donors. The CDR3 runs 14 residues. Per the germline V gene, CDR1 is MNHEY and CDR2 is SVGAGI. Study conclusions and caveats: It was shown in a later analysis that HLA-associated TCR beta chains were more clonally expanded than other, equally common chains. Apparent HLA restriction characterized most CMV-associated TCR beta chains in a later analysis.

PCR employed 60 Vbeta and 13 Jbeta primers. Only in-frame clones appear in the TCRdb table, and some are missing; sequencing was by immunoSEQ multiplex PCR. The repertoire holds over 85,000 clones, with roughly 79% as singletons. Remarks on this clone: Antigen: not known. Mismatch with germline at one junction end may stem from a read error.

This chain uses TRBV6-5 with TRBJ1-2; 8 bases fit TRBD1. The sequenced material came from PBMCs. The source of this sequence is a middle-aged woman in good health and CMV-seronegative. The CDR3 nucleotides are TGTGCCAGCAGTTACCGGACAGGGCGCTATGGCTACCCCTTC. Translation gives CASSYRTGRYGYPF.